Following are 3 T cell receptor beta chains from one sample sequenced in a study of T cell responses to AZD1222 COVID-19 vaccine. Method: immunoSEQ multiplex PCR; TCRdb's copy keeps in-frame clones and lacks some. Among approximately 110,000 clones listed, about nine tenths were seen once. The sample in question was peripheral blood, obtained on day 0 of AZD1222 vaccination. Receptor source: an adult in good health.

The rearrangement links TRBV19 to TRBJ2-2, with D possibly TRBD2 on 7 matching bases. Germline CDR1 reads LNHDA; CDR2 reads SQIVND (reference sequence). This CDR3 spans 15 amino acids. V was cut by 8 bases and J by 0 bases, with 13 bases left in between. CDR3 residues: CASGRGTSNTGELFF. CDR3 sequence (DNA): TGTGCCAGTGGGCGGGGGACATCGAACACCGGGGAGCTGTTTTTT.

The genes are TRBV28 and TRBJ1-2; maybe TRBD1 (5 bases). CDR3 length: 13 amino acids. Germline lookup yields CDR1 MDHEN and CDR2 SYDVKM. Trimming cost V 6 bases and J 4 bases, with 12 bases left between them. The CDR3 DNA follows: TGTGCCAGCAGCCCCGGGGGGGGCTATGGCTACACCTTC. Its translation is CASSPGGGYGYTF.

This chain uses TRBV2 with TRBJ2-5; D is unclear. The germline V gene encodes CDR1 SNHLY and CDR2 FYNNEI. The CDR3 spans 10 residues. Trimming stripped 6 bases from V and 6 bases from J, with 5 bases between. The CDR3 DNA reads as TGTGCCAGCAGGGAGAAGACCCAGTACTTC. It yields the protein CASREKTQYF.